Sequencing of this T cell receptor (beta chain) was carried out in a study of blood T cell repertoires in COVID-19. From germline, CDR1 is SGHRS and CDR2 YFSETQ. J lost 6 bases, V lost 4 bases, and 7 bases had no gene match. The CDR3 covers 14 residues. The method was immunoSEQ multiplex PCR; TCRdb's version includes in-frame clones alone and lacks a portion of them. The sample consists of roughly 60,000 clones, around 86% of them appearing once. Sequences were obtained from peripheral blood. V is TRBV5-1 and J is TRBJ2-7; TRBD1 agrees at 10 bases. This TCR came from a man in his 70s with acute or convalescent COVID-19. The CDR3 DNA reads as TGCGCCAGCAGCCCGACAGGGGGCTCCCTCGAGCAGTACTTC. As protein: CASSPTGGSLEQYF.